The rows below give T cell receptor beta chains drawn from one sample of a study of T cell responses to AZD1222 COVID-19 vaccine. Profiled with immunoSEQ multiplex PCR; TCRdb holds only in-frame clones, not every one. In the table there are approximately 130,000 clones, 75% to 95% of which are singletons. The sequencing used peripheral blood, collected 28 days after the second dose of the MenACWY control vaccine. All receptors derive from an adult who received the MenACWY meningococcal vaccine as a control. The CDR3 runs from the conserved cysteine through the conserved F or W. A D gene is named only where the DNA matches it firmly. For some rows the clone size is stated as once, few or many, or as a class when expanded; others skip it.

clone_size	v_call	d_call	cdr3_length	j_call	cdr3_nt	cdr3_aa
once	TRBV28	TRBD1	19	TRBJ2-2	TGTGCCAGCAGCCTCGGGACAGGGTCGACGGGAGCCAACACCGGGGAGCTGTTTTTT	CASSLGTGSTGANTGELFF
-	TRBV21-1	-	16	TRBJ1-1	TGTGCCAGCAGCAAAGACAGGGTCTACATGAACACTGAAGCTTTCTTT	CASSKDRVYMNTEAFF
-	TRBV6-5	TRBD1	14	TRBJ1-1	TGTGCCAGCAAACGGGACAGTAGCAACACTGAAGCTTTCTTT	CASKRDSSNTEAFF
-	TRBV5-1	-	16	TRBJ1-6	TGCGCCAGCAGCTTGGGACCGGAGGGGGGGTGGTCACCCCTCCACTTT	CASSLGPEGGWSPLHF
once	TRBV28	-	15	TRBJ1-3	TGTGCCAGCAGTCCCCCGTCGGGGGCTGGAAACACCATATATTTT	CASSPPSGAGNTIYF
-	TRBV11-2	TRBD1	16	TRBJ1-1	TGTGCCAGCAGCCCCGGGACAGGGAGCATGAACACTGAAGCTTTCTTT	CASSPGTGSMNTEAFF
-	TRBV2	-	15	TRBJ1-1	TGTGCCAGCAGTGAATTCGGCTCCTCGAACACTGAAGCTTTCTTT	CASSEFGSSNTEAFF
-	TRBV5-1	TRBD1	17	TRBJ1-6	TGCGCCAGCAGCTTCCGGGGACAGGGATCCTATAATTCACCCCTCCACTTT	CASSFRGQGSYNSPLHF
-	TRBV4-1	-	13	TRBJ1-1	TGCGCCAGCAGCCAAACCCGGGGGACTGAAGCTTTCTTT	CASSQTRGTEAFF
-	TRBV4-3	TRBD2	16	TRBJ2-1	TGCGCCAGCAGCCAAGCTCGACTAGCGGCCTACAATGAGCAGTTCTTC	CASSQARLAAYNEQFF
once	TRBV5-4	-	14	TRBJ1-2	TGTGCCAGCAGCTTTTCGACAAATAACTATGGCTACACCTTC	CASSFSTNNYGYTF
-	TRBV12-3/TRBV12-4	-	13	TRBJ1-1	TGTGCCAGCAGTTTACAGGGAATTTCTGAAGCTTTCTTT	CASSLQGISEAFF
once	TRBV4-3	-	15	TRBJ1-2	TGCGCCAGCAGCCAAGTCGCCCGGGTCCGCGATGGCTACACCTTC	CASSQVARVRDGYTF
-	TRBV2	-	19	TRBJ2-7	TGTGCCAGCAGTGAATCGGGAGACTATGGCGGGCCTTCTAGCTACGAGCAGTACTTC	CASSESGDYGGPSSYEQYF
-	TRBV2	-	12	TRBJ1-1	TGTGCCAGCAGTGAAACGGGCACTGAAGCTTTCTTT	CASSETGTEAFF
-	TRBV28	-	15	TRBJ1-3	TGTGCCAGCAGTACGTTACCAGGGACTGGAAACACCATATATTTT	CASSTLPGTGNTIYF
-	TRBV4-3	-	17	TRBJ2-6	TGCGCCAGCAGCCAAGATAGCAGTTACTCTGGGGCCAACGTCCTGACTTTC	CASSQDSSYSGANVLTF
-	TRBV9	-	13	TRBJ2-6	TGTGCCAGCAGCCCCACCCCGGCCAACGTCCTGACTTTC	CASSPTPANVLTF
-	TRBV5-6	-	13	TRBJ2-3	TGTGCCAGCAGCTTGGAACGGGGAGATACGCAGTATTTT	CASSLERGDTQYF
-	TRBV28	-	14	TRBJ2-1	TGTGCCAGCATACCCGGGACATACTACAATGAGCAGTTCTTC	CASIPGTYYNEQFF
-	TRBV3-1/TRBV3-2	-	11	TRBJ1-4	TGTGCCAGCAGCCAAGTTGAAAAACTGTTTTTT	CASSQVEKLFF
-	TRBV12-3/TRBV12-4	-	13	TRBJ2-7	TGTGCCAGCAGTTCGCGGGGTTCCTACGAGCAGTACTTC	CASSSRGSYEQYF
-	TRBV6-5	-	12	TRBJ2-2	TGTGCCAGCACCATAACTACCGGGGAGCTGTTTTTT	CASTITTGELFF
-	TRBV27	TRBD1	14	TRBJ1-4	TGTGCCAGCAGACGGACAGGGGGAAATGAAAAACTGTTTTTT	CASRRTGGNEKLFF
-	TRBV7-2	-	16	TRBJ1-4	TGTGCCAGCAGCTTAGTGGAGGGGCTACTTAATGAAAAACTGTTTTTT	CASSLVEGLLNEKLFF
-	TRBV6-6	TRBD1	14	TRBJ1-5	TGTGCCAGCAGCAGGACAGGTGGTGGTCAGCCCCAGCATTTT	CASSRTGGGQPQHF
-	TRBV15	-	14	TRBJ2-2	TGTGCCACCAGCAGAGATCAGGAAAACGGGGAGCTGTTTTTT	CATSRDQENGELFF
-	TRBV10-3	TRBD2	14	TRBJ2-1	TGTGCCATCAGTGGACTAGCGGAGAAAAATGAGCAGTTCTTC	CAISGLAEKNEQFF
-	TRBV19	-	15	TRBJ1-5	TGTGCCAGTAGTATTCTGGACAGACGCAATCAGCCCCAGCATTTT	CASSILDRRNQPQHF
-	TRBV11-2	-	16	TRBJ1-1	TGTGCCAGCAGCCCAGGGCTTTGGGCGGCGAACACTGAAGCTTTCTTT	CASSPGLWAANTEAFF
-	TRBV11-2	TRBD2	17	TRBJ2-1	TGTGCCAGCAGCGACCCCCGGGAGGACCCAAGTTACAATGAGCAGTTCTTC	CASSDPREDPSYNEQFF
-	TRBV18	TRBD1	14	TRBJ1-6	TGTGCCAGCTCACCAGCAGGGGGAAATTCACCCCTCCACTTT	CASSPAGGNSPLHF
-	TRBV7-9	TRBD1	15	TRBJ1-6	TGTGCCAGCAGCATGGGGACAGGTTATAATTCACCCCTCCACTTT	CASSMGTGYNSPLHF
-	TRBV7-9	-	13	TRBJ1-2	TGTGCCAGCAGACGACGTGAAAATTATGGCTACACCTTC	CASRRRENYGYTF
-	TRBV7-2	TRBD2	17	TRBJ2-7	TGTGCCAGCAGCGCCACGGCGTACTTAGCGGGAGATAAGGAGCAGTACTTC	CASSATAYLAGDKEQYF
-	TRBV28	-	13	TRBJ2-2	TGTGCCAGCACCCCGGATTCCATCGGGGAGCTGTTTTTT	CASTPDSIGELFF
-	TRBV12-5	-	13	TRBJ2-7	TGTGCTAGTGGTAGGGACACTTCCTACGAGCAGTACTTC	CASGRDTSYEQYF
-	TRBV5-5	TRBD1	17	TRBJ1-2	TGTGCCAGCAGCTGGACAGGGGGCACGTTCTACGGGGAGGGCTACACCTTC	CASSWTGGTFYGEGYTF
-	TRBV18	TRBD2	18	TRBJ2-1	TGTGCCAGCTCAACCAAACCCGGACTAGCGGGAGACCACAATGAGCAGTTCTTC	CASSTKPGLAGDHNEQFF
-	TRBV14	-	16	TRBJ2-3	TGTGCCAGCAGCCAACGTATATCGCAAAGCACAGATACGCAGTATTTT	CASSQRISQSTDTQYF
once	TRBV28	-	16	TRBJ1-5	TGTGCCAGCAGGTCCCAAGGGTGGGGGAGCAATCAGCCCCAGCATTTT	CASRSQGWGSNQPQHF
-	TRBV7-2	-	15	TRBJ1-5	TGTGCCAGCAGCTTGGGTATTTGGGGCAATCAGCCCCAGCATTTT	CASSLGIWGNQPQHF
-	TRBV5-1	-	14	TRBJ1-1	TGCGCCAGCAGCTCGGGAGATACTAACACTGAAGCTTTCTTT	CASSSGDTNTEAFF
-	TRBV19	-	13	TRBJ1-2	TGTGCCAGTACCACAGGACAACGGTATGGCTACACCTTC	CASTTGQRYGYTF
-	TRBV28	-	16	TRBJ2-5	TGTGCCAGCAGTTACACGACAGGCCAGGACCAAGAGACCCAGTACTTC	CASSYTTGQDQETQYF
-	TRBV5-6	-	14	TRBJ1-6	TGTGCCAGCAGTACAACGTCGGGATACGCACCCCTCCACTTT	CASSTTSGYAPLHF
-	TRBV28	TRBD1	14	TRBJ1-2	TGTGCCAGCAGTTTGCCGCAGGGGGTTTATGGCTACACCTTC	CASSLPQGVYGYTF
-	TRBV19	-	15	TRBJ1-5	TGTGCCAGTAGTACGGACAGTTGGGGCAATCAGCCCCAGCATTTT	CASSTDSWGNQPQHF
-	TRBV5-1	-	14	TRBJ1-1	TGCGCCAGCAGCAAAGACCGGGGGAGTACTGAAGCTTTCTTT	CASSKDRGSTEAFF
-	TRBV4-3	-	15	TRBJ2-3	TGCGCCAGCAGCCAATTGCTAGCGACTTCCGATACGCAGTATTTT	CASSQLLATSDTQYF